This paragraph covers one TCR beta chain sequence. Which antigen it targets is not known. No base qualities exist here, and no much larger clone lies one base off it. The data belong to a study of blood T cell repertoires in COVID-19 (TCRdb year 2020). Turning to the overall study: The collaborator samples originated in the United States, Italy and Spain and spanned the acute and convalescent phases of COVID-19. The material from the prospective study consisted of cDNA or gDNA derived from T cells, B-cell-depleted T cells, or PBMCs. Deeply sampled blood TCRbeta repertoires from subjects exposed to, actively infected with, or recovered from COVID-19 were included in the dataset. The repertoires were released in a freely available public database intended as a resource for research on the immune response to SARS-CoV-2. Samples came from the ongoing ImmuneRACE study (first 160 participants) plus 1,254 subjects from 6 global collaborators. The sample metadata nearly always contained a de-identified subject ID, COVID-19 status, age in years and sex. Where HLA class I and class II types were available, the types were taken from metadata supplied by the sample provider, not from assay-based typing.

TCRbeta CDR3 regions were amplified from genomic DNA by means of the immunoSEQ Assay, a bias-controlled multiplex PCR. Per the source publication's procedure: The number of nucleated cells in each sample was estimated from the amplification of reference gene primers within the assay. To quantify the absolute abundance of each unique TCRbeta CDR3 rearrangement, sequence reads were collapsed and filtered. For each sample, productive Simpson clonality was calculated as the square root of Simpson's diversity index across productive rearrangements. TCRdb limited this immuneACCESS table to in-frame rearrangements with V and J called. A share of clones is missing; checked studies link under half to unresolved V genes, and the rest is unexplained. That table supplies the V and J calls and clone size; D and trimming were determined from the DNA. In all, the sample holds fewer than 200,000 clones, and approximately 80% of those were seen once. Roughly 8.7% of the sample belongs to the ten largest clones.

Clipping removes 5 bases from V and 11 bases from J, with 5 as the unmatched junction base count. There are 12 amino acids in the CDR3, from cysteine to phenylalanine inclusive. Only the CDR3 region is kept as DNA, spanning 36 bases read in frame from base 1. The germline V gene specifies MDHEN as CDR1 and SYDVKM as CDR2. General conclusions and limits of the study: The quantity of clinical and demographic metadata differed by source and by participant and was supplied without curation.

Each collaborating institution followed its own protocols to collect whole blood in K2EDTA tubes. For TCRbeta analysis, collaborators shipped samples as frozen whole blood, isolated PBMCs, or DNA extracted from either of those sample types. The clonotype comes from a woman aged 45 to 65 with active or convalescent COVID-19. Material for sequencing was peripheral blood. This receptor chain uses TRBV28 and TRBJ1-1; the junction holds 10 bases that match TRBD1. At the DNA level, the sequence is TGTGCCAGCAGTCAAGGACAGGGGGGGGCTTTCTTT. Translated, it reads CASSQGQGGAFF.